This section outlines one T cell receptor (beta chain) sequence together with its context. What it binds is not known. CDR3 length equals 14 residues. CDR1 MNHEY and CDR2 SVGAGI come from the germline V gene. The V gene end was trimmed by 5 bases and the J gene end by 6 bases; junction bases not matched to a gene: 6. The method was immunoSEQ multiplex PCR; TCRdb's version includes in-frame clones alone and lacks a portion of them. The repertoire holds around 78,000 clones, with around 90% as singletons. This sample was included in a study of T cell responses to AZD1222 COVID-19 vaccine. Regarding the study as a whole: Vaccine-related CD4 TCRs covered spike, predominating at 160-218 and 743-854.

This sequence originates from an adult in good health. The rearrangement uses TRBV6-5 and TRBJ2-4, with 8 bases that match TRBD1. The sample consisted of peripheral blood, taken on day 0 of AZD1222 vaccination. The CDR3 loop is CASSPDRGRNIQYF. The CDR3 DNA reads as TGTGCCAGCAGTCCTGACAGGGGTAGAAACATTCAGTACTTC.